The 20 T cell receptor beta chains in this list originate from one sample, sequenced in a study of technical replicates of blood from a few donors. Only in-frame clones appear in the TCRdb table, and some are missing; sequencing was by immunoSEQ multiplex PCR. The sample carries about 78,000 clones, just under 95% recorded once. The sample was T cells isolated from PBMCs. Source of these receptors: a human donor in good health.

The CDR3: CASRTGTRTYEQYF. The CDR3 coding sequence is TGTGCCAGCAGAACCGGGACACGTACCTACGAGCAGTACTTC. The rearrangement uses TRBV6-5 and TRBJ2-7, with D possibly being TRBD1 (6 bases). Germline V gene data show CDR1 as MNHEY and CDR2 as SVGAGI. The CDR3 is 14 residues long. With 6 bases removed from V and 2 bases from J, the gap between germline ends came to 14 bases.

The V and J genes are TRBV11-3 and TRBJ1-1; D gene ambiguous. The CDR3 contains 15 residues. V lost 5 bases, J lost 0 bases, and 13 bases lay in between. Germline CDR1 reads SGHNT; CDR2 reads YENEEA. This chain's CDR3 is CASSPSWAVNTEAFF. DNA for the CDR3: TGTGCCAGCAGCCCATCGTGGGCAGTGAACACTGAAGCTTTCTTT.

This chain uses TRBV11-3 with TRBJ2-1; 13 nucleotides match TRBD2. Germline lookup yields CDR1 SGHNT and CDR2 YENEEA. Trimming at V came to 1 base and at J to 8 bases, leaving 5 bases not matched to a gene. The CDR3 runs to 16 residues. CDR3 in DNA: TGTGCCAGCAGCTTAGCACTAGCGGGAGGGCCGGATGAGCAGTTCTTC. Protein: CASSLALAGGPDEQFF.

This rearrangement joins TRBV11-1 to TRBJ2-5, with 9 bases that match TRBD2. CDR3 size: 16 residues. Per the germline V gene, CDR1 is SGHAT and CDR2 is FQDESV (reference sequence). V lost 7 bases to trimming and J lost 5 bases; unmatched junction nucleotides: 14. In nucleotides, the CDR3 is TGTGCCAGCACTCCTAGTTTAGCGGGAGCACGGGAGACCCAGTACTTC. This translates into CASTPSLAGARETQYF.

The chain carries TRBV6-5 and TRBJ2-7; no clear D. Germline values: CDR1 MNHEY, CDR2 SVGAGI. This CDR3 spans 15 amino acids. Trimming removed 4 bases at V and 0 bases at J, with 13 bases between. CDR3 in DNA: TGTGCCAGCAGTTTGGAGACTTCCAGCTCCTACGAGCAGTACTTC. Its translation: CASSLETSSSYEQYF.

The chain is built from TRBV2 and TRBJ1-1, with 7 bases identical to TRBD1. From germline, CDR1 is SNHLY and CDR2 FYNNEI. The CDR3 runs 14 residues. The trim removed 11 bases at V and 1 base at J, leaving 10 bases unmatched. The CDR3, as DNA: TGTGCCCCCGGGGATGGGACAGAGAACACTGAAGCTTTCTTT. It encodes CAPGDGTENTEAFF.

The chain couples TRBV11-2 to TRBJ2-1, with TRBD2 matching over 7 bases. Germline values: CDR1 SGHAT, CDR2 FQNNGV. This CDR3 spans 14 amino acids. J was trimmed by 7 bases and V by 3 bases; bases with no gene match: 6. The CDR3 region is CASSFAGAGNEQFF. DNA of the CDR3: TGTGCCAGCAGCTTCGCGGGAGCGGGGAATGAGCAGTTCTTC.

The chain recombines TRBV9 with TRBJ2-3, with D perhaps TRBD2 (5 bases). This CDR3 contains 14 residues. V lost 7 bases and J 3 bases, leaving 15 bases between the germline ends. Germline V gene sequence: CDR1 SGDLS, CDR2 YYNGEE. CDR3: CASALGLGTDTQYF. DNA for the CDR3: TGTGCCAGCGCCCTCGGACTTGGTACAGATACGCAGTATTTT. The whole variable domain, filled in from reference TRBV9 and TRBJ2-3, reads DSGVTQTPKHLITATGQRVTLRCSPRSGDLSVYWYQQSLDQGLQFLIQYYNGEERAKGNILERFSAQQFPDLHSELNLSSLELGDSALYFCASALGLGTDTQYFGPGTRLTVL.

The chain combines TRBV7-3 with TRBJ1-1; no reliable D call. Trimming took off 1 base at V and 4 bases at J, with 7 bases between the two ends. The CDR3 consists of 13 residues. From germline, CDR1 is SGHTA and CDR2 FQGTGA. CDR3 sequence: CASSLSGATEAFF. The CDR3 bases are TGTGCCAGCAGCTTAAGCGGAGCCACTGAAGCTTTCTTT.

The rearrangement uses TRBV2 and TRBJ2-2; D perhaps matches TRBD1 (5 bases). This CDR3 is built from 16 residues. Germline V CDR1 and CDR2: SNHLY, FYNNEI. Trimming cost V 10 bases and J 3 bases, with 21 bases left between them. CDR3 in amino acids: CATIQGGNRHTGELFF. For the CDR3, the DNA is TGTGCCACAATTCAGGGTGGGAATAGGCACACCGGGGAGCTGTTTTTT. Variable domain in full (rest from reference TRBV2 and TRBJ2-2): EPEVTQTPSHQVTQMGQEVILRCVPISNHLYFYWYRQILGQKVEFLVSFYNNEISEKSEIFDDQFSVERPDGSNFTLKIRSTKLEDSAMYFCATIQGGNRHTGELFFGEGSRLTVL.

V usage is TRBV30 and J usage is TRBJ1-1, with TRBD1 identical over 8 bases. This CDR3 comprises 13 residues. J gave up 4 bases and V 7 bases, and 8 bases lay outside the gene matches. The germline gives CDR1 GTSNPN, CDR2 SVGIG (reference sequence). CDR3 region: CAFRTGRFTEAFF. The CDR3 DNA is TGTGCCTTCCGGACAGGGAGGTTCACTGAAGCTTTCTTT.

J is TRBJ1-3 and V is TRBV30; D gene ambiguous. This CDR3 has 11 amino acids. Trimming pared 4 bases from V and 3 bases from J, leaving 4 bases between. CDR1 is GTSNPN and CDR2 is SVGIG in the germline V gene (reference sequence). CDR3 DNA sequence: TGTGCCTGGACTAATGGAAACACCATATATTTT. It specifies CAWTNGNTIYF.

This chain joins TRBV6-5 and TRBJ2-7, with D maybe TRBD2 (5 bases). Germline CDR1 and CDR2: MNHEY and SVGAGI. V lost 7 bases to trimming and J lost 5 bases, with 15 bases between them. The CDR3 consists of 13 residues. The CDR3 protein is CASTRTGLDEQYF. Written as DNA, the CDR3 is TGTGCCAGCACCCGGACTGGACTCGACGAGCAGTACTTC.

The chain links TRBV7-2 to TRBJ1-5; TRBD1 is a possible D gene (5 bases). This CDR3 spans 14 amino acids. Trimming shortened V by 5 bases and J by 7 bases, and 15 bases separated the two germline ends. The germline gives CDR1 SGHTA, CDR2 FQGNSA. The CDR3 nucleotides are TGTGCCAGCAGCCGGGGGGGAAAAGGACAGCCCCAGCATTTT. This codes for CASSRGGKGQPQHF.

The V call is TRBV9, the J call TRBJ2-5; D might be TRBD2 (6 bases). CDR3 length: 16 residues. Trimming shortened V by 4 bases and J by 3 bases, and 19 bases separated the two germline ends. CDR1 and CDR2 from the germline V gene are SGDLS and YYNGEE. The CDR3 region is CASSRIVGGAKETQYF. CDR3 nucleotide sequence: TGTGCCAGCAGCCGCATAGTGGGAGGAGCGAAAGAGACCCAGTACTTC.

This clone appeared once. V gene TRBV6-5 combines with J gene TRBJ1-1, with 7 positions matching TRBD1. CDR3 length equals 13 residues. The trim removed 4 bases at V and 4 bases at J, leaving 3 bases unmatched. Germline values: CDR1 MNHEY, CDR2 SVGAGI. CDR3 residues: CASSSTGATEAFF. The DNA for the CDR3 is TGTGCCAGCAGTTCAACAGGGGCCACTGAAGCTTTCTTT.

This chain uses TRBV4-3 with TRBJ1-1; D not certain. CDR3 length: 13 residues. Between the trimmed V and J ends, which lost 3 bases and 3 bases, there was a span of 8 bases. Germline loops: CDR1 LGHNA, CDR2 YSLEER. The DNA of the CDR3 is TGCGCCAGCAGCCAGGGCCGGCACACTGAAGCTTTCTTT. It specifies CASSQGRHTEAFF.

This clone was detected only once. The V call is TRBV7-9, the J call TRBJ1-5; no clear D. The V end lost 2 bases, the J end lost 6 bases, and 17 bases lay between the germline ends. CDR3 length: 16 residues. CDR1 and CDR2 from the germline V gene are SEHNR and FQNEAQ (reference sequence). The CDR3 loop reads CASSLSEAGRSQPQHF. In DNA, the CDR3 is TGTGCCAGCAGCTTATCCGAGGCGGGGAGGAGTCAGCCCCAGCATTTT.

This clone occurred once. CDR3 nucleotide sequence: TGTGCCAGCAGCTTAATAGCGGGAGGTCCTGGGTACGAGCAGTACTTC. Residues: CASSLIAGGPGYEQYF. The chain combines TRBV5-5 with TRBJ2-7, with 10 bases matching TRBD2. V gave up 2 bases and J gave up 4 bases; unmatched junction bases: 9. The CDR3 is 16 residues long. In germline, CDR1 is SGHKS, CDR2 YYEKEE (reference sequence).

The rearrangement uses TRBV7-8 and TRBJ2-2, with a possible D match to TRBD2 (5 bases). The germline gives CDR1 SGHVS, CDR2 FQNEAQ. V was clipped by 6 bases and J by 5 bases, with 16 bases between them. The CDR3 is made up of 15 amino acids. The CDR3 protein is CASSFRSSGTGELFF. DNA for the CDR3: TGTGCCAGCAGTTTTCGGTCCAGCGGAACCGGGGAGCTGTTTTTT.